This T cell receptor (beta chain) was observed in a study of OX40 agonist ivuxolimab in advanced cancers. For the study at large: Past anti-PD-1, anti-PD-L1 or anti-CTLA-4 therapy was accepted, and around 40% had received some. Study-wide results and caveats: Clones of CD4+ and CD8+ blood T cells grew by week 6 at doses of 0.1 to 3.0 mg/kg.

Here immunoSEQ multiplex PCR was the method, and the copy in TCRdb shows in-frame clones only, minus some. The sample holds approximately 24,000 clones; more than 75% are singletons and the top ten take 14%. Germline V gene data show CDR1 as SGHRS and CDR2 as YFSETQ. Germline trimming cut 3 bases from V and 2 bases from J; bases unmatched to any gene: 11. The CDR3 contains 17 residues. To note about this clone: Its antigen is unidentified.

The chain is built from TRBV5-1 and TRBJ2-3; 8 nucleotides line up with TRBD2. The starting material was CD4+ or CD8+ T cells sorted from blood, obtained in a trial of the OX40 agonist ivuxolimab. The clonotype originates from an adult with an advanced solid tumor such as melanoma, head and neck, liver or kidney cancer. The CDR3 sequence is CASSSFSSGGITDTQYF. DNA of the CDR3: TGCGCCAGCAGCTCTTTCTCCAGCGGGGGAATCACAGATACGCAGTATTTT.